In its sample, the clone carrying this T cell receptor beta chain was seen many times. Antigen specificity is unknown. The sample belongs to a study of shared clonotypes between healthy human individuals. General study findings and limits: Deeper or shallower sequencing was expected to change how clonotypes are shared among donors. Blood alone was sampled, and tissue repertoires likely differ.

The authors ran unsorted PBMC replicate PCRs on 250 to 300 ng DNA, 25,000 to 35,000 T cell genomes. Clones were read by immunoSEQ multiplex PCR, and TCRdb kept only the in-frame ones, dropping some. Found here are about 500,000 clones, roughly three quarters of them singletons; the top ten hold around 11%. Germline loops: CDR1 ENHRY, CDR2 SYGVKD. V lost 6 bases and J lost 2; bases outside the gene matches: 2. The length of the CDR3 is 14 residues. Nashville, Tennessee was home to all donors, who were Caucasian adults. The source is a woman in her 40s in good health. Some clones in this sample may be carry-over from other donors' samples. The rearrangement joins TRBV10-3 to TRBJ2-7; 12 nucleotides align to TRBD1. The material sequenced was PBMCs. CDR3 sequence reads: CAIRGTGGPYEQYF. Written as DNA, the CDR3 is TGTGCCATCAGGGGGACAGGGGGCCCCTACGAGCAGTACTTC.